Presented here are 18 T cell receptor beta chains from one specimen sequenced in a study of cytomegalovirus exposure and HLA in healthy donors. The PCR had 60 Vbeta and 13 Jbeta primers. Sequencing used immunoSEQ multiplex PCR; TCRdb keeps in-frame clones, though not all of them. The table includes over 200,000 clones, 70% to 85% detected once. The specimen was PBMCs. The receptors here all came from a woman in her fifties or sixties in good health and CMV-seropositive.

This chain uses TRBV15 with TRBJ2-1; 10 positions agree with TRBD1. V was pared by 8 bases and J by 4 bases, with 5 bases of the junction left unmatched. From germline, CDR1 is LNHNV and CDR2 YYDKDF (reference sequence). The CDR3 loop spans 14 amino acids. The CDR3 region has the DNA TGTGCCACCGGAATGGACAGGGGGTACAATGAGCAGTTCTTC. Protein sequence: CATGMDRGYNEQFF.

The rearrangement links TRBV29-1 to TRBJ2-7, with TRBD1 matching 11 bases. The germline gives CDR1 SQVTM, CDR2 ANQGSEA. The CDR3 is 15 residues long. Trimming removed 3 bases from V and 1 base from J; junction bases left unmatched: 5. CDR3 nucleotide sequence: TGCAGCGTTGAGACCGGGACAGGGGGTTCCTACGAGCAGTACTTC. Amino acid sequence: CSVETGTGGSYEQYF.

This sequence joins TRBV5-1 and TRBJ1-4, with D uncertain. Looked up from germline, CDR1 is SGHRS and CDR2 is YFSETQ. Deletions cut 0 bases from V and 6 bases from J, with 9 bases between. The CDR3 length is 14 residues. This CDR3 is CASSLDPGYEKLFF. DNA for the CDR3: TGCGCCAGCAGCTTGGACCCCGGGTATGAAAAACTGTTTTTT.

This clone was seen only a few times. V usage is TRBV5-5 and J usage is TRBJ1-1; TRBD1 matches at 7 bases. Germline CDR1 is SGHKS and CDR2 is YYEKEE (reference sequence). Trimming at V came to 3 bases and at J to 6 bases, leaving 8 bases not matched to a gene. This CDR3 contains 14 residues. CDR3 DNA sequence: TGTGCCAGCAGCTGGGACAGACACTCGGCTGAAGCTTTCTTT. Translating it yields CASSWDRHSAEAFF.

J is TRBJ2-1 and V is TRBV7-9, with D possibly being TRBD1 (6 bases). There are 13 residues in the CDR3. Germline CDR1 SEHNR, CDR2 FQNEAQ (reference sequence). V was cut by 5 bases and J by 6 bases, with 11 bases left in between. Written as DNA, the CDR3 is TGTGCCAGCAGCCCGGGACATGCCAATGAGCAGTTCTTC. The encoded protein is CASSPGHANEQFF.

This clone was seen a handful of times. This chain joins TRBV12-5 and TRBJ1-1; 7 nucleotides line up with TRBD1. Germline CDR1 reads LGHNT; CDR2 reads FRNRAP. J lost 8 bases, V lost 1 base, and 4 bases had no gene match. The CDR3 has 13 residues. DNA for the CDR3: TGTGCTAGTGGTTTGGGACAGGGAGACGAAGCTTTCTTT. Amino acid sequence: CASGLGQGDEAFF.

V gene TRBV9 combines with J gene TRBJ2-3; 12 bases are shared with TRBD2. The V gene's germline CDR1 is SGDLS and CDR2 YYNGEE. With 6 bases clipped from V and 9 bases from J, the junction kept 5 bases outside the gene matches. There are 13 residues in the CDR3. CDR3 region: CASTRTSGATQYF. The CDR3 nucleotides are TGTGCCAGCACCAGGACTAGCGGGGCCACGCAGTATTTT.

The gene calls are TRBV5-1 and TRBJ1-3; 7 bases map to TRBD1. The V gene end was trimmed by 3 bases and the J gene end by 0 bases; junction bases not matched to a gene: 3. This CDR3 is 15 amino acids long. Germline V gives CDR1 SGHRS, CDR2 YFSETQ. The CDR3 here is CASSSGQNSGNTIYF. The CDR3, as DNA: TGCGCCAGCAGCTCGGGACAGAACTCTGGAAACACCATATATTTT.

The CDR3 region is CASSQESQSYEQYF. The CDR3 DNA sequence: TGTGCCAGCAGCCAAGAATCACAGTCCTACGAGCAGTACTTC. J is TRBJ2-7 and V is TRBV4-2; D gene uncertain. The CDR3 sequence is 14 residues long. Germline V gene lookup returns CDR1 LGHNA and CDR2 YNFKEQ. V was cut by 0 bases and J by 1 base, with 7 bases left in between.

This clone was observed a handful of times. The rearrangement links TRBV6-5 to TRBJ1-1; D is perhaps TRBD1 (5 bases). This CDR3 spans 14 amino acids. Trimming removed 5 bases at V and 4 bases at J, with 14 bases between. The germline CDR1 and CDR2 sequences are MNHEY and SVGAGI. Here the CDR3 DNA reads TGTGCCAGCAGTGGTGGTTTTCAGGGCACTGAAGCTTTCTTT. It yields the protein CASSGGFQGTEAFF.

The V call is TRBV4-2, the J call TRBJ2-1; D gene ambiguous. The CDR3 is 15 residues long. Germline V gene data show CDR1 as LGHNA and CDR2 as YNFKEQ. V was pared by 1 base and J by 4 bases, with 11 bases between. DNA of the CDR3: TGTGCCAGCAGCCAAGCTTCGCGGAATTACAATGAGCAGTTCTTC. Translated: CASSQASRNYNEQFF.

The CDR3 is CASSRDRGKYTEAFF. The CDR3 bases are TGTGCCAGTAGTAGGGACAGGGGGAAGTACACTGAAGCTTTCTTT. This rearrangement joins TRBV19 to TRBJ1-1; 11 nucleotides align to TRBD1. J gave up 3 bases and V 4 bases, and 4 bases lay outside the gene matches. The CDR3 sequence is 15 residues long. Germline CDR1 and CDR2: LNHDA and SQIVND (reference sequence). The whole variable domain, filled in from reference TRBV19 and TRBJ1-1, reads DGGITQSPKYLFRKEGQNVTLSCEQNLNHDAMYWYRQDPGQGLRLIYYSQIVNDFQKGDIAEGYSVSREKKESFPLTVTSAQKNPTAFYLCASSRDRGKYTEAFFGQGTRLTVV.

This chain connects TRBV2 to TRBJ2-3; 10 bases fit TRBD2. This CDR3 is 16 amino acids long. V trimming: 3 bases; J trimming: 0 bases; junction bases outside the gene matches: 3. Germline loops: CDR1 SNHLY, CDR2 FYNNEI. The CDR3 DNA sequence: TGTGCCAGCAGTGAGGGACTAGCGAGGAGCACAGATACGCAGTATTTT. Its translation is CASSEGLARSTDTQYF. The full variable domain, in which reference TRBV2 and TRBJ2-3 provide the parts outside the CDR3, is EPEVTQTPSHQVTQMGQEVILRCVPISNHLYFYWYRQILGQKVEFLVSFYNNEISEKSEIFDDQFSVERPDGSNFTLKIRSTKLEDSAMYFCASSEGLARSTDTQYFGPGTRLTVL.

This clone showed up just a few times. The rearrangement joins TRBV5-4 to TRBJ2-3; 8 bases are shared with TRBD2. This CDR3 is built from 15 residues. V lost 3 bases, J lost 2 bases, and 5 bases stayed unmatched. Germline V gene data show CDR1 as SGHNT and CDR2 as YYREEE (reference sequence). The CDR3 sequence is CASSSRAGVTDTQYF. CDR3 nucleotide sequence: TGTGCCAGCAGCTCCAGAGCGGGGGTCACAGATACGCAGTATTTT.

In its sample, this clone was seen a few times. The chain has TRBV5-1 and TRBJ1-3; unclear D gene. The germline V gene encodes CDR1 SGHRS and CDR2 YFSETQ. Trimming pared 2 bases from V and 0 bases from J, leaving 6 bases between. This CDR3 region has 14 residues. The CDR3 loop reads CASSLVSSGNTIYF. CDR3 nucleotides: TGCGCCAGCAGCTTAGTTAGCTCTGGAAACACCATATATTTT.

The chain recombines TRBV6-1 with TRBJ1-2, with D perhaps TRBD1 (5 bases). The CDR3 totals 12 residues. Trimming cost V 6 bases and J 7 bases, with 12 bases left between them. CDR1 and CDR2 from the germline V gene are MNHNS and SASEGT. The chain's CDR3 is CASRRQTTGYTF. CDR3 sequence (DNA): TGTGCCAGCAGAAGACAGACAACTGGCTACACCTTC.

V gene TRBV7-2 combines with J gene TRBJ2-2; 7 nucleotides agree with TRBD2. The trim removed 5 bases at V and 0 bases at J, leaving 0 bases unmatched. The CDR3 length is 14 residues. CDR1 is SGHTA, CDR2 FQGNSA, per germline. The CDR3 region has the DNA TGTGCCAGCAGCGCGGGAGCGAACACCGGGGAGCTGTTTTTT. Encoded protein: CASSAGANTGELFF.

This clone has only a few counts. CDR3 sequence (DNA): TGTGCCAGCACCCTGACAGGGAGCTATGGCTACACCTTC. It encodes CASTLTGSYGYTF. This chain links TRBV5-5 with TRBJ1-2, with 7 positions matching TRBD1. Looked up from germline, CDR1 is SGHKS and CDR2 is YYEKEE (reference sequence). CDR3 length: 13 amino acids. The V gene end was trimmed by 6 bases and the J gene end by 4 bases; junction bases not matched to a gene: 6. Variable domain in full (rest from reference TRBV5-5 and TRBJ1-2): DAGVTQSPTHLIKTRGQQVTLRCSPISGHKSVSWYQQVLGQGPQFIFQYYEKEERGRGNFPDRFSARQFPNYSSELNVNALLLGDSALYLCASTLTGSYGYTFGSGTRLTVV.